This is a list of T cell receptor beta chains from one sample in a study of blood T cell repertoires in COVID-19. The data were produced by immunoSEQ multiplex PCR, yet TCRdb's version contains in-frame clones alone and is incomplete. Of under 300,000 clones in the sample, roughly 80% are singletons; the top ten hold 3.5% to 5.5%. Source material: peripheral blood. These receptors all come from a man in his fifties or sixties who had recovered from COVID-19. The CDR3 runs from the conserved cysteine through the conserved F or W. Each record gives: J gene, clone size, D gene, V gene, CDR3 DNA, CDR3 protein. A D gene is named only where the DNA matches it firmly. Part of the rows lack a size; the others show once, few, many or a class for expanded clones.

j_gene: TRBJ2-5; abundance: .; d_gene: .; v_gene: TRBV28; CDR3nt: TGTGCCAGCAGTCCCCCCCGGGAAAACCGAGAGACCCAGTACTTC; CDR3aa: CASSPPRENRETQYF
j_gene: TRBJ1-6; abundance: .; d_gene: .; v_gene: TRBV2; CDR3nt: TGTGCCAGCATGGAGAATAGGAACAATTCACCCCTCCACTTT; CDR3aa: CASMENRNNSPLHF
j_gene: TRBJ1-4; abundance: .; d_gene: .; v_gene: TRBV5-4; CDR3nt: TGTGCCAGCAGCCCGAACCCCTGGGACACCGAAAATGAAAAACTGTTTTTT; CDR3aa: CASSPNPWDTENEKLFF
j_gene: TRBJ2-3; abundance: .; d_gene: .; v_gene: TRBV5-1; CDR3nt: TGCGCCAGCAGCCCGGGGGTGCGGGATACGCAGTATTTT; CDR3aa: CASSPGVRDTQYF
j_gene: TRBJ2-7; abundance: .; d_gene: .; v_gene: TRBV30; CDR3nt: TGTGCCTGGAGTGAGGGGGGGTACGAGCAGTACTTC; CDR3aa: CAWSEGGYEQYF
j_gene: TRBJ1-1; abundance: .; d_gene: .; v_gene: TRBV5-4; CDR3nt: TGTGCCAGCAGCCCGGTAGGGGGGGCCCTCACTGAAGCTTTCTTT; CDR3aa: CASSPVGGALTEAFF
j_gene: TRBJ1-6; abundance: .; d_gene: .; v_gene: TRBV7-2; CDR3nt: TGTGCCAGCAGCTTTTGGGGGAGGGGGTACTCACCCCTCCACTTT; CDR3aa: CASSFWGRGYSPLHF
j_gene: TRBJ1-2; abundance: .; d_gene: .; v_gene: TRBV6-5; CDR3nt: TGTGCCAGCAGTTACTCCCCCGCCGGTGGCTACACCTTC; CDR3aa: CASSYSPAGGYTF
j_gene: TRBJ2-1; abundance: few; d_gene: .; v_gene: TRBV20-1; CDR3nt: TGCAGTGCTAGTTACAGAGACAATGAGCAGTTCTTC; CDR3aa: CSASYRDNEQFF
j_gene: TRBJ1-2; abundance: .; d_gene: .; v_gene: TRBV20-1; CDR3nt: TGCAGTGCTAGTCCGGCAGGGGTCCCTTCTGGCTACACCTTC; CDR3aa: CSASPAGVPSGYTF
j_gene: TRBJ1-1; abundance: .; d_gene: .; v_gene: TRBV6-5; CDR3nt: TGTGCCAGCACCACCTCTGGGGGCGCGGTCACTGAAGCTTTCTTT; CDR3aa: CASTTSGGAVTEAFF
j_gene: TRBJ1-6; abundance: .; d_gene: .; v_gene: TRBV18; CDR3nt: TGTGCCAGCTCACCGGGCGAGGGTGCCCCATCACCCCTCCACTTT; CDR3aa: CASSPGEGAPSPLHF
j_gene: TRBJ2-7; abundance: .; d_gene: TRBD1; v_gene: TRBV27; CDR3nt: TGTGCCAGCAGTCCCGGACAGGGTAACTACGAGCAGTACTTC; CDR3aa: CASSPGQGNYEQYF
j_gene: TRBJ2-4; abundance: .; d_gene: .; v_gene: TRBV6-6; CDR3nt: TGTGCCAGCAGTTATCTGGGCAGAGAGTACATTCAGTACTTC; CDR3aa: CASSYLGREYIQYF
j_gene: TRBJ2-5; abundance: .; d_gene: TRBD2; v_gene: TRBV6-5; CDR3nt: TGTGCCAGCACCGGGACTAGCGGGGGGAAAGAGACCCAGTACTTC; CDR3aa: CASTGTSGGKETQYF
j_gene: TRBJ2-5; abundance: few; d_gene: TRBD2; v_gene: TRBV9; CDR3nt: TGTGCCAGCAGCGCGACGCCGACTAGCGGGGAGACCCAGTACTTC; CDR3aa: CASSATPTSGETQYF
j_gene: TRBJ2-7; abundance: few; d_gene: TRBD2; v_gene: TRBV27; CDR3nt: TGTGCCAGCAGAGAACCACGGACTAGCGGGATTTACGAGCAGTACTTC; CDR3aa: CASREPRTSGIYEQYF
j_gene: TRBJ2-3; abundance: .; d_gene: .; v_gene: TRBV3-1/TRBV3-2; CDR3nt: TGTGCCAGCAGCCAAGGCCTACTAGGAACGTCTAGCACAGATACGCAGTATTTT; CDR3aa: CASSQGLLGTSSTDTQYF
j_gene: TRBJ1-1; abundance: .; d_gene: .; v_gene: TRBV5-1; CDR3nt: TGCGCCAGCAGCTTGGATTCGGGAGGGGGCACTGAAGCTTTCTTT; CDR3aa: CASSLDSGGGTEAFF
j_gene: TRBJ2-7; abundance: .; d_gene: .; v_gene: TRBV7-9; CDR3nt: TGTGCCAGCAGCACCCGTCCAGGGGCGGTCGAGCAGTACTTC; CDR3aa: CASSTRPGAVEQYF
j_gene: TRBJ1-1; abundance: .; d_gene: TRBD1; v_gene: TRBV28; CDR3nt: TGTGCCAGCAGCCTTACAGGGGGCGGCACTGAAGCTTTCTTT; CDR3aa: CASSLTGGGTEAFF
j_gene: TRBJ2-1; abundance: .; d_gene: .; v_gene: TRBV9; CDR3nt: TGTGCCAGCAGCGTAGACCCAGCGAACGAGCAGTTCTTC; CDR3aa: CASSVDPANEQFF
j_gene: TRBJ2-2; abundance: .; d_gene: TRBD2; v_gene: TRBV3-1/TRBV3-2; CDR3nt: TGTGCCAGCAGCCTTCAAGCGGGAGGGCACGGGGAGCTGTTTTTT; CDR3aa: CASSLQAGGHGELFF
j_gene: TRBJ2-2; abundance: .; d_gene: TRBD1; v_gene: TRBV27; CDR3nt: TGTGCCAGCAGTCCCCGGGACAGGGCAAGCGGGGAGCTGTTTTTT; CDR3aa: CASSPRDRASGELFF
j_gene: TRBJ2-2; abundance: .; d_gene: TRBD1; v_gene: TRBV5-1; CDR3nt: TGCGCCAGCAGCCGAGGGGGACAGAGCACCGGGGAGCTGTTTTTT; CDR3aa: CASSRGGQSTGELFF
j_gene: TRBJ2-3; abundance: .; d_gene: TRBD1; v_gene: TRBV5-5; CDR3nt: TGTGCCAGCAGCTCGGGACGAGGGGGCGCAGATACGCAGTATTTT; CDR3aa: CASSSGRGGADTQYF
j_gene: TRBJ2-7; abundance: once; d_gene: TRBD1; v_gene: TRBV27; CDR3nt: TGTGCCAGCAGTTTAGCTTGGACAGGAAGGGACGAGCAGTACTTC; CDR3aa: CASSLAWTGRDEQYF